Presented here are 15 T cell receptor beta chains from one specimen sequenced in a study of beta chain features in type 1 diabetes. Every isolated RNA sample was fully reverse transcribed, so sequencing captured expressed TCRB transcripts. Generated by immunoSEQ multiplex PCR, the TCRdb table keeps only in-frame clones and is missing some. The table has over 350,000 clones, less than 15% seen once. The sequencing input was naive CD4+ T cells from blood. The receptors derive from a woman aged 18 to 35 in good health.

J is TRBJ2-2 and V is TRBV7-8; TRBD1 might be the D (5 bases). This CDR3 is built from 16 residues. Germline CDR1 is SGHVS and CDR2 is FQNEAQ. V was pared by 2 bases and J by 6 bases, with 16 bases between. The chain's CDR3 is CASSLSAGAGPGELFF. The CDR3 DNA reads TGTGCCAGCAGCTTATCCGCTGGGGCAGGGCCCGGGGAGCTGTTTTTT.

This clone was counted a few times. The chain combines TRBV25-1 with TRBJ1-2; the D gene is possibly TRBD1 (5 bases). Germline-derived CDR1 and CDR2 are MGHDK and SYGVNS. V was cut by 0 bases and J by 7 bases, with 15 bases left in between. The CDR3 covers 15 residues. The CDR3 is CASSEYMAGWGGYTF. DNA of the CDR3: TGTGCCAGCAGTGAATATATGGCAGGGTGGGGTGGCTACACCTTC.

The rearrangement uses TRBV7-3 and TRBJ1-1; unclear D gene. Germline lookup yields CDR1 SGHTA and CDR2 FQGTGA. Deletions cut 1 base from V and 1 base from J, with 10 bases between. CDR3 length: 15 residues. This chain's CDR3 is CASSLMVRQNTEAFF. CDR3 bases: TGTGCCAGCAGCTTAATGGTCAGACAGAACACTGAAGCTTTCTTT.

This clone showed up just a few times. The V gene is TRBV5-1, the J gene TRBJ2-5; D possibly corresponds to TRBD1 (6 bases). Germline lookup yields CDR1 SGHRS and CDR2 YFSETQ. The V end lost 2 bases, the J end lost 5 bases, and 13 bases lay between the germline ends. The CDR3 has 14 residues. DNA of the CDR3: TGCGCCAGCAGCTTTACAGGGAATGGGGAGACCCAGTACTTC. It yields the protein CASSFTGNGETQYF.

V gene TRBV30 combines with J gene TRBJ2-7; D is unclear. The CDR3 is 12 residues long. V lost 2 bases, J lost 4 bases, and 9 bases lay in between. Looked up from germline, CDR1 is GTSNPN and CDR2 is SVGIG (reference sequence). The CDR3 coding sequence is TGTGCCTGGAGTAGTCAGATATACGAGCAGTACTTC. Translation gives CAWSSQIYEQYF. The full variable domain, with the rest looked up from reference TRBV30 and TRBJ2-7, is SQTIHQWPATLVQPVGSPLSLECTVEGTSNPNLYWYRQAAGRGLQLLFYSVGIGQISSEVPQNLSASRPQDRQFILSSKKLLLSDSGFYLCAWSSQIYEQYFGPGTRLTVT.

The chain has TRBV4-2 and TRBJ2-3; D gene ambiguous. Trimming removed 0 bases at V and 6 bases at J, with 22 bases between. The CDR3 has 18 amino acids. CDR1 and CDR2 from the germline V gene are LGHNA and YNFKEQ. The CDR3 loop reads CASSQDQVDTRKADTQYF. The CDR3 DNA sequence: TGTGCCAGCAGCCAAGATCAAGTAGACACCAGAAAGGCGGATACGCAGTATTTT.

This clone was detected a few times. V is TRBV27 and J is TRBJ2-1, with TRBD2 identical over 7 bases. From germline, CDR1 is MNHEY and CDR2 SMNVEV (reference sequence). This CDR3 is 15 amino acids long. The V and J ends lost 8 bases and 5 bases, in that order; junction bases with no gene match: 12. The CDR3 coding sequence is TGTGCCAGCGGACCCCTAGCGGTTCTGAACAATGAGCAGTTCTTC. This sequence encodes CASGPLAVLNNEQFF.

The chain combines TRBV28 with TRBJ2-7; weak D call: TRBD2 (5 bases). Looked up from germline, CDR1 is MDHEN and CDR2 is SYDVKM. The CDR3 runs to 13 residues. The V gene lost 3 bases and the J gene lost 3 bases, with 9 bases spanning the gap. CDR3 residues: CASSLRADYEQYF. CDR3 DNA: TGTGCCAGCAGTTTGCGGGCTGACTACGAGCAGTACTTC. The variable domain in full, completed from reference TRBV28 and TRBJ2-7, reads DVKVTQSSRYLVKRTGEKVFLECVQDMDHENMFWYRQDPGLGLRLIYFSYDVKMKEKGDIPEGYSVSREKKERFSLILESASTNQTSMYLCASSLRADYEQYFGPGTRLTVT.

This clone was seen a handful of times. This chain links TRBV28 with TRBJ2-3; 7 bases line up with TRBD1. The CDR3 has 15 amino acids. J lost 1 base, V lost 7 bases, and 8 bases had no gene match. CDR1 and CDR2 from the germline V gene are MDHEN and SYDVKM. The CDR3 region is CASTVVGTGTDTQYF. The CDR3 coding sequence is TGTGCCAGCACCGTCGTAGGGACAGGCACAGATACGCAGTATTTT. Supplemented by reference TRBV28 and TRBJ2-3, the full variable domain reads DVKVTQSSRYLVKRTGEKVFLECVQDMDHENMFWYRQDPGLGLRLIYFSYDVKMKEKGDIPEGYSVSREKKERFSLILESASTNQTSMYLCASTVVGTGTDTQYFGPGTRLTVL.

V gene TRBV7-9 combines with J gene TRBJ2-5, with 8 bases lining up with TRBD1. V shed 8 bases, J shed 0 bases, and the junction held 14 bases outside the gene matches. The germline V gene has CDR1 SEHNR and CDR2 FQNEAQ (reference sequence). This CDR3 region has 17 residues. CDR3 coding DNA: TGTGCCAGCCGGTTGACAGGGGATCGGGTACACCAAGAGACCCAGTACTTC. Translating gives CASRLTGDRVHQETQYF.

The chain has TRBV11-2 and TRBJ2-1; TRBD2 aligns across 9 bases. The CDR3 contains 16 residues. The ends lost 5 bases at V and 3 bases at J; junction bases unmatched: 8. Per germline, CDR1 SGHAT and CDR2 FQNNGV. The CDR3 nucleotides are TGTGCCAGCAGCCCCCCGACTAGCGGAGTCTACAATGAGCAGTTCTTC. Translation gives CASSPPTSGVYNEQFF.

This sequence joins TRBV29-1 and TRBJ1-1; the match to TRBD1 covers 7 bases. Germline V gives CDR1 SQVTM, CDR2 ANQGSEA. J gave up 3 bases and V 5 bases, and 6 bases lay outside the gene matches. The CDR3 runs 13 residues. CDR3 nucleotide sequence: TGCAGCGTTTCCCAGGGGGGATACACTGAAGCTTTCTTT. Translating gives CSVSQGGYTEAFF.

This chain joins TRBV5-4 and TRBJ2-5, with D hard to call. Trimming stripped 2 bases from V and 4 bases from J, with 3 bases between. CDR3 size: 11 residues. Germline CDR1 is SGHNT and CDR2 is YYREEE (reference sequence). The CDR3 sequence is CASSFGETQYF. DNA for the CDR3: TGTGCCAGCAGCTTCGGAGAGACCCAGTACTTC.

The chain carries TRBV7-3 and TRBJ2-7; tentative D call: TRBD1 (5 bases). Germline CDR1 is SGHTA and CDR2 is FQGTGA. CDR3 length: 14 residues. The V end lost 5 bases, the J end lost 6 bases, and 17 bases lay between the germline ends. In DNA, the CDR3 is TGTGCCAGCAGCCCCCATCAGGGCAGTCTCGAGCAGTACTTC. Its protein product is CASSPHQGSLEQYF.

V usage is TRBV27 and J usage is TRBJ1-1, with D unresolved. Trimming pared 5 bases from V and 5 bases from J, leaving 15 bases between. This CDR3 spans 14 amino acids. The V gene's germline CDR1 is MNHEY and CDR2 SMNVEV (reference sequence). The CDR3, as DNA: TGTGCCAGCAGTCCGGAGGGAGGTGCGACTGAAGCTTTCTTT. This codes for CASSPEGGATEAFF.